This T cell receptor beta chain is drawn from a study of response to subunit inactivated influenza vaccine. Via MiXCR, TCRdb re-called the RT-PCR reads, giving one row per CDR3 protein. The table shows about 540,000 distinct CDR3 sequences, with under 25% occurring only once. Losses at the gene ends were 8 bases for V and 1 base for J; bases not matched to a gene: 9. The CDR3 totals 15 residues. The germline CDR1 and CDR2 sequences are MDHEN and SYDVKM. Another study also made use of these data, one on T cells expressing NK-cell markers. That source notes: UMIs were included in TCR beta cDNA generated by 5'RACE template switching. In sorted CD3+CD56+NKG2C+, CD3+CD56+NKG2C- and CD3+CD56-NKG2C+ T cells, TCR beta repertoires were obtained. These same clonotypes (in four donors) also led the CD3+CD56-NKG2C+ fraction.

The chain uses TRBV28 and TRBJ2-7; 9 bases are a match to TRBD1. The receptor was isolated from a man over 45 who received an inactivated influenza vaccine. Sequenced material: CD4+ T cells sorted from PBMCs, taken approximately 13 days after vaccination. The CDR3 DNA reads TGTGCCAGCCGCCGACTGGGACAGGGTTCCTACGAGCAGTACTTC. Protein product: CASRRLGQGSYEQYF. Full variable domain (remainder filled in from reference TRBV28 and TRBJ2-7): DVKVTQSSRYLVKRTGEKVFLECVQDMDHENMFWYRQDPGLGLRLIYFSYDVKMKEKGDIPEGYSVSREKKERFSLILESASTNQTSMYLCASRRLGQGSYEQYFGPGTRLTVT.